Following are 24 T cell receptor beta chains from one sample sequenced in a study of T-cell memory formation after mild COVID-19. TCRdb analysed the 5' RACE reads with MiXCR anew, one entry per CDR3 protein. Among roughly 190,000 distinct CDR3 sequences, more than 25% were seen once, and the ten largest hold 11%. Sequenced sample: PBMCs or a T cell subset sorted from them (not recorded which). The origin of the receptors is an adult woman who had mild COVID-19 (a few samples of this study predate the infection). Cell type and time point are not known.

The chain has TRBV19 and TRBJ1-2; unclear D gene. CDR1 and CDR2 (germline): LNHDA, SQIVND (reference sequence). V lost 3 bases and J 4 bases, leaving 6 bases between the germline ends. This CDR3 is built from 12 residues. CDR3: CASSMSGYGYTF. In DNA form, the CDR3 reads TGTGCCAGTAGTATGAGTGGCTATGGCTACACCTTC.

This clonotype was found a few times. The rearrangement uses TRBV5-1 and TRBJ1-1, with a weak D call TRBD1 (6 bases). Trimming pared 0 bases from V and 1 base from J, leaving 13 bases between. Germline V gene data show CDR1 as SGHRS and CDR2 as YFSETQ. The CDR3 runs to 16 residues. CDR3 DNA sequence: TGCGCCAGCAGCTTGGGGTATTCGACAGGGAACACTGAAGCTTTCTTT. This encodes CASSLGYSTGNTEAFF.

The gene calls are TRBV2 and TRBJ1-2; no clear D. This CDR3 is 14 amino acids long. The V end was cut by 1 base, the J end by 5 bases, with 11 bases between. Germline V gene lookup returns CDR1 SNHLY and CDR2 FYNNEI. The CDR3 region is CASSEEWGDYGYTF. The CDR3 coding sequence is TGTGCCAGCAGTGAAGAGTGGGGTGATTATGGCTACACCTTC.

There are a few counts of this clonotype. The chain is built from TRBV9 and TRBJ1-3, with TRBD1 matching over 11 bases. Trimming at V came to 3 bases and at J to 8 bases, leaving 7 bases not matched to a gene. Germline V gene lookup returns CDR1 SGDLS and CDR2 YYNGEE. This CDR3 comprises 15 residues. CDR3 bases: TGTGCCAGCAGCGGCAGGGGACAGGGGGTGGACACCATATATTTT. Its protein product is CASSGRGQGVDTIYF. Combining the CDR3 with reference TRBV9 and TRBJ1-3 gives the whole variable domain DSGVTQTPKHLITATGQRVTLRCSPRSGDLSVYWYQQSLDQGLQFLIQYYNGEERAKGNILERFSAQQFPDLHSELNLSSLELGDSALYFCASSGRGQGVDTIYFGEGSWLTVV.

The sample holds many counts of this clonotype. V is TRBV4-2 and J is TRBJ1-5; 7 bases line up with TRBD1. Germline trimming cut 1 base from V and 1 base from J; bases unmatched to any gene: 4. This CDR3 region has 16 residues. Germline CDR1 and CDR2: LGHNA and YNFKEQ. CDR3 DNA: TGTGCCAGCAGCCAAGGGGTACAGGGGAGCAATCAGCCCCAGCATTTT. Translation gives CASSQGVQGSNQPQHF.

The table lists this clonotype with a few counts. This sequence joins TRBV3-1 and TRBJ1-1; D is uncertain. Germline V CDR1 and CDR2: LGHDT, YNNKEL (reference sequence). This CDR3 contains 14 residues. V shed 0 bases and J shed 5 bases, with 10 bases lying between them. In DNA form, the CDR3 reads TGTGCCAGCAGCCAAGATGGTCCGGAGACTGAAGCTTTCTTT. This translates into CASSQDGPETEAFF.

As for this clonotype: The junction differs from germline at one of its ends, possibly a read error. V and J are TRBV7-8 and TRBJ2-7; D gene unclear. The CDR3 consists of 16 residues. Per the germline V gene, CDR1 is SGHVS and CDR2 is FQNEAQ. The chain's CDR3 is CASSLATLPGPYKQYF. CDR3 bases: TGTGCCAGCAGCTTAGCGACGCTGCCCGGTCCCTACAAGCAGTACTTC. Looking up the rest from reference TRBV7-8 and TRBJ2-7 gives the full variable domain: GAGVSQSPRYKVAKRGQDVALRCDPISGHVSLFWYQQALGQGPEFLTYFQNEAQLDKSGLPSDRFFAERPEGSVSTLKIQRTQQEDSAVYLCASSLATLPGPYKQYFGPGTRLTVT.

The rearrangement joins TRBV20-1 to TRBJ1-1; D is possibly TRBD1 (5 bases). The CDR3 is 15 residues long. Germline CDR1 and CDR2: DFQATT and SNEGSKA (reference sequence). The ends were cut back, 1 base at V and 0 bases at J, with 12 bases in the middle. The CDR3 sequence: CSARGRNRMNTEAFF. DNA for the CDR3: TGCAGTGCTAGAGGACGAAACAGGATGAACACTGAAGCTTTCTTT.

This clonotype has only a few counts. This sequence joins TRBV5-1 and TRBJ2-6, with D tentatively TRBD1 (5 bases). The CDR3 has 15 residues. V gave up 0 bases and J gave up 9 bases, with 13 bases separating them. Germline loops: CDR1 SGHRS, CDR2 YFSETQ. For the CDR3, the DNA is TGCGCCAGCAGCTTGGATGCACAGGAGATCAACGTCCTGACTTTC. Amino acid sequence: CASSLDAQEINVLTF. Full variable domain (rest looked up from reference TRBV5-1 and TRBJ2-6): KAGVTQTPRYLIKTRGQQVTLSCSPISGHRSVSWYQQTPGQGLQFLFEYFSETQRNKGNFPGRFSGRQFSNSRSEMNVSTLELGDSALYLCASSLDAQEINVLTFGAGSRLTVL.

The chain has TRBV19 and TRBJ2-5; D tentatively fits TRBD1 or TRBD2 (5 bases each). Per germline, CDR1 LNHDA and CDR2 SQIVND (reference sequence). The V end was cut by 3 bases, the J end by 4 bases, with 12 bases between. The CDR3 is 14 amino acids. As DNA, the CDR3 is TGTGCCAGTAGTATCGGGGCCCAGTCAGAGACCCAGTACTTC. Its protein is CASSIGAQSETQYF.

This clonotype was detected only a few times. V gene TRBV5-1 combines with J gene TRBJ2-7; D is unresolved. The CDR3 loop spans 14 amino acids. The germline V gene has CDR1 SGHRS and CDR2 YFSETQ. Trimming shortened V by 1 base and J by 1 base, and 9 bases separated the two germline ends. The CDR3 DNA follows: TGCGCCAGCAGCTTGAGTTACGAGTCCTACGAGCAGTACTTC. This translates into CASSLSYESYEQYF.

The rearrangement links TRBV27 to TRBJ1-2; 7 positions match TRBD1. CDR1 and CDR2 (germline): MNHEY, SMNVEV (reference sequence). J gave up 7 bases and V 3 bases, and 8 bases lay outside the gene matches. The CDR3 extends over 14 amino acids. The CDR3 sequence is CASSFSDRAGGYTF. The DNA for the CDR3 is TGTGCCAGCAGTTTCTCCGACAGGGCGGGTGGCTACACCTTC.

This sequence joins TRBV15 and TRBJ1-6; 10 nucleotides line up with TRBD1. Germline V CDR1 and CDR2: LNHNV, YYDKDF (reference sequence). The CDR3 spans 15 residues. V lost 0 bases, J lost 11 bases, and 4 bases stayed unmatched. CDR3: CATSRDFGTGAPLHF. The DNA of the CDR3 is TGTGCCACCAGCAGAGACTTCGGGACAGGGGCACCCCTCCACTTT.

The gene calls are TRBV27 and TRBJ2-7; 9 bases match TRBD1. Trimming at V came to 4 bases and at J to 4 bases, leaving 8 bases not matched to a gene. The CDR3 has 15 residues. Germline V gene lookup returns CDR1 MNHEY and CDR2 SMNVEV (reference sequence). As DNA, the CDR3 is TGTGCCAGCAGTTCTAGACAGGGGGTTAAGTACGAGCAGTACTTC. It yields the protein CASSSRQGVKYEQYF.

This clonotype was counted a few times. The CDR3 region has the DNA TGTGCCAGCAGATATATCGGGGGACGGAATGAAGCTTTCTTT. The encoded protein is CASRYIGGRNEAFF. This chain joins TRBV7-2 and TRBJ1-1; TRBD1 might be the D (5 bases). Trimming removed 6 bases at V and 7 bases at J, with 18 bases between. CDR3 length: 14 residues. CDR1 is SGHTA and CDR2 is FQGNSA in the germline V gene.

With respect to this clonotype: At one end, the junction sequence differs from germline, possibly due to a read error. V usage is TRBV12-3 or TRBV12-4 and J usage is TRBJ2-5, with D perhaps being TRBD1 or TRBD2 (5 bases each). This CDR3 is built from 13 residues. CDR3 in DNA: TGTGCCAGCAGCCTTTCTTTAAGAGCCGGGGCTCTTTTC. Translation: CASSLSLRAGALF.

This clonotype has just a few counts. The gene calls are TRBV6-5 and TRBJ2-4; 13 bases are shared with TRBD2. The CDR3 runs 21 residues. V was clipped by 2 bases and J by 0 bases; unmatched bases: 13. Germline lookup yields CDR1 MNHEY and CDR2 SVGAGI. The CDR3 coding sequence is TGTGCCAGCAGTTACATCCCGACGGGACTAGCGGGACGGTTAGCCAAAAACATTCAGTACTTC. Protein: CASSYIPTGLAGRLAKNIQYF.

The V and J genes are TRBV7-3 and TRBJ2-6; no clear D. This CDR3 has 16 amino acids. Germline assignment: CDR1 SGHTA and CDR2 FQGTGA. The ends were cut back, 0 bases at V and 2 bases at J, with 8 bases in the middle. The CDR3: CASSLTSHPGANVLTF. In DNA, the CDR3 is TGTGCCAGCAGCTTAACGTCCCATCCTGGGGCCAACGTCCTGACTTTC.

In its sample, this clonotype was seen a few times. The chain couples TRBV6-5 to TRBJ2-1, with 9 bases that match TRBD1. The CDR3 runs to 17 residues. J was trimmed by 7 bases and V by 0 bases; bases with no gene match: 10. Germline V CDR1 and CDR2: MNHEY, SVGAGI. Here the CDR3 reads CASSYSSLGTGMNEQFF. The CDR3 DNA reads TGTGCCAGCAGTTACTCGAGTTTAGGGACAGGGATGAATGAGCAGTTCTTC.

The gene calls are TRBV12-3 or TRBV12-4 and TRBJ1-1; the D is unclear. CDR3 size: 13 residues. V lost 2 bases, J lost 7 bases, and 11 bases lay in between. CDR3 residues: CASSLSGAIEAFF. In DNA form, the CDR3 reads TGTGCCAGCAGTTTATCAGGAGCGATTGAAGCTTTCTTT.

V is TRBV30 and J is TRBJ2-7, with 10 bases aligning to TRBD2. Looked up from germline, CDR1 is GTSNPN and CDR2 is SVGIG (reference sequence). V lost 0 bases to trimming and J lost 2 bases; unmatched junction nucleotides: 7. The CDR3 sequence is 16 residues long. CDR3 region: CAWSVTGTSVTYEQYF. The CDR3 nucleotides are TGTGCCTGGAGTGTAACTGGGACTAGCGTCACCTACGAGCAGTACTTC.

The V call is TRBV6-1, the J call TRBJ2-7, with TRBD1 as a possible D gene (5 bases). The CDR3 length is 15 residues. CDR1 and CDR2 (germline): MNHNS, SASEGT. V dropped 2 bases and J dropped 3 bases, with 14 bases sitting between them. The CDR3 is CASSELSGSDYEQYF. CDR3 DNA: TGTGCCAGCAGTGAACTTTCAGGGTCCGACTACGAGCAGTACTTC.

This clonotype was seen at least ten times. J is TRBJ2-1 and V is TRBV5-1; 9 positions agree with TRBD2. The CDR3 has 14 amino acids. In germline, CDR1 is SGHRS, CDR2 YFSETQ. V lost 3 bases and J lost 5; bases outside the gene matches: 3. The CDR3 DNA sequence: TGCGCCAGCAGCTGGATAGCGGGGGACAATGAGCAGTTCTTC. This encodes CASSWIAGDNEQFF. The full variable domain, in which reference TRBV5-1 and TRBJ2-1 provide the parts outside the CDR3, is KAGVTQTPRYLIKTRGQQVTLSCSPISGHRSVSWYQQTPGQGLQFLFEYFSETQRNKGNFPGRFSGRQFSNSRSEMNVSTLELGDSALYLCASSWIAGDNEQFFGPGTRLTVL.

This chain uses TRBV24-1 with TRBJ2-3; 8 nucleotides agree with TRBD2. The CDR3 runs to 15 residues. Germline CDR1 KGHDR, CDR2 SFDVKD. With V trimmed by 6 bases and J by 5 bases, 9 bases remained unmatched. Here the CDR3 reads CATSTGAGEVDTQYF. CDR3 nucleotide sequence: TGTGCCACCAGTACCGGAGCGGGAGAGGTAGATACGCAGTATTTT.